The sample holds one count of the clone carrying this TCR beta chain. As for time point: new active TB diagnosis, blood taken before or within 7 days of starting treatment. Some clones are missing from TCRdb's copy, which holds only in-frame ones; the method was immunoSEQ multiplex PCR. The sample lists about 34,000 clones; approximately 93% were seen once. In germline, CDR1 is SGHVS, CDR2 FNYEAQ. V lost 4 bases, J lost 6 bases, and 4 bases lay in between. The CDR3 sequence is 11 residues long. This sample is part of a study of T cells in tuberculosis. The clonotype was recovered from an adult with tuberculosis. Sequenced here: PBMCs, sampled at tuberculosis diagnosis. The chain carries TRBV7-6 and TRBJ2-1, with D unresolved. The CDR3 DNA reads TGTGCCAGCAGCTCGAGCAATGAGCAGTTCTTC. It codes for CASSSSNEQFF.